The clone carrying this T cell receptor beta chain has just one count. The data belong to a study of blood T cell repertoires in COVID-19. The CDR3 runs to 11 residues. The V end was cut by 3 bases, the J end by 6 bases, with 5 bases between. The data were produced by immunoSEQ multiplex PCR, yet TCRdb's version contains in-frame clones alone and is incomplete. The table records approximately 94,000 clones, 85% to 90% of them present only once. Material: peripheral blood. The sequence was collected from a human donor in a cohort sampled during active COVID-19. This chain uses TRBV12-3 or TRBV12-4 with TRBJ1-2; D is ambiguous. The CDR3 spells CASSFRDGYTF. In DNA, the CDR3 is TGTGCCAGCAGTTTCCGGGATGGCTACACCTTC.